The T cell receptor beta chain described here comes from a study of blood T cell repertoires in COVID-19. At the level of the study: Collection of acute and convalescent COVID-19 samples took place in the United States, Italy and Spain. The cDNA or gDNA used as material had been derived from T cells, B-cell-depleted T cells, or PBMCs.

As handled by the study authors: By means of reference gene primer amplification, nucleated cell counts were estimated. Assay used: immunoSEQ multiplex PCR; TCRdb lists only in-frame clones, some missing. V and J calls and clone size are given by that table; D and trimming were obtained from the DNA. The table shows fewer than 180,000 clones, with roughly 90% occurring only once. This clone was seen a few times. In germline, CDR1 is SNHLY, CDR2 FYNNEI. The CDR3 has 15 amino acids. V was pared by 4 bases and J by 6 bases, with 4 bases of the junction left unmatched. The receptor's source is a woman in her sixties with active or convalescent COVID-19. Sample: peripheral blood. The chain has TRBV2 and TRBJ1-5; 12 nucleotides agree with TRBD1. The CDR3 reads CASSGGTGGGQPQHF. In DNA, the CDR3 is TGTGCCAGCAGTGGAGGGACAGGGGGCGGTCAGCCCCAGCATTTT.